The clone carrying this T cell receptor beta chain was recorded a few times. The record originates from a study of blood T cell repertoires in COVID-19. Study as a whole: Whether acute or convalescent, the COVID-19 samples came from the United States, Italy and Spain. From T cells, B-cell-depleted T cells, or PBMCs came the material, which was cDNA or gDNA.

As handled by the study authors: Quantification of nucleated cells was approximated via reference gene primer amplification. Using immunoSEQ multiplex PCR, the repertoire was profiled, and TCRdb retains in-frame clones only, with some absent. That table is the source of V, J and clone size, and D and trimming were worked out from the DNA. In the table there are some 42,000 clones, roughly 80% of which are singletons. The CDR3 is made up of 15 amino acids. Unmatched junction bases numbered 6, after V lost 3 bases and J lost 3 bases. The germline V gene has CDR1 SGHTA and CDR2 FQGNSA. The material sequenced was peripheral blood. This TCR derives from a woman in her sixties or seventies with acute or convalescent COVID-19. The V gene is TRBV7-2, the J gene TRBJ2-7; 9 bases are shared with TRBD2. The CDR3 loop is CASSFQAGGDYEQYF. The CDR3 bases are TGTGCCAGCAGCTTCCAAGCGGGAGGTGACTACGAGCAGTACTTC.